The clone carrying this T cell receptor (beta chain) was counted a few times. Its target is not known. The data are from a study of identical twins. Germline assignment: CDR1 SGHVS and CDR2 FNYEAQ. The J segment lost 6 bases and the V segment lost 5 bases, leaving 16 bases of the junction unmatched. The CDR3 extends over 18 amino acids. Broader study findings: Insertion counts were lower in abundant cord blood beta clonotypes, a trend that memory repertoires did not show. Out-of-frame alpha sequences shared by twins were enriched for low generation probability.

cDNA molecules carried unique molecular identifiers, and template switching added a universal primer site. TCRdb analysed the 5' RACE reads with MiXCR anew, one entry per CDR3 protein. This sample has approximately 210,000 distinct CDR3 sequences, with 15% to 20% found just once. The same sample was also used in a study of T cells expressing NK-cell markers. This second study notes: Clones of NKG2C+ T cells that had expanded were of unclear HCMV specificity.

The TCR sequence derives from a woman between 18 and 29 years old in good health. V gene TRBV7-6 combines with J gene TRBJ2-2; TRBD2 aligns across 9 bases. Source material: CD8+ T cells sorted from blood. In DNA form, the CDR3 reads TGTGCCAGCAGCCCACCATGGCCGGCGGGAGGGCCATCCGGGGAGCTGTTTTTT. It yields the protein CASSPPWPAGGPSGELFF.